Following are 27 T cell receptor beta chains from one sample sequenced in a study of CD8+CD57+ T cells in acquired aplastic anemia (dated 2018 in TCRdb). What the study reported, not specific to this receptor: In patients, diversity was lower in CD8+CD57+ cells than in the total CD4+ and CD8+ cell pools.

Sequencer: Illumina HiSeq 2000. TCR beta VDJ combination and CDR3 sequence profiling used genomic DNA as the template. TCRdb reanalyzed the raw reads on its own, using fastp at Q25 for trimming and MiXCR for clone calling, and kept in-frame beta chains. CDR3 protein sequences are deduplicated, and each keeps its most common genes and DNA. A total of about 20,000 distinct CDR3 sequences appear in this sample, almost 40% of them only once. Together, the top ten hold 87% of the sample. Expansion of CD8+CD57+ cells had been shown by flow cytometry in the patients chosen for sequencing. These TCRs' antigens remain unknown. Sequencing was done on a sample of CD8+CD57+ T cells sorted from PBMCs. The cell subset or site tag for this specimen amounts to: bead-enriched CD8+CD57+ effector memory T cells from SAA patients. These receptors were obtained from a human donor with aplastic anemia.

This clonotype has just a few counts. V usage is TRBV19 and J usage is TRBJ2-1, with D perhaps matching TRBD2 (5 bases). This CDR3 has 13 residues. Germline assignment: CDR1 LNHDA and CDR2 SQIVND (reference sequence). The germline V and J ends were trimmed by 7 bases and 4 bases, with 11 bases remaining between them. The CDR3 sequence: CASTPDSYNEQFF. The CDR3 region has the DNA TGTGCCAGTACCCCGGACTCATACAATGAGCAGTTCTTC.

Ten or more counts support this clonotype. V is TRBV4-1 and J is TRBJ1-1, with no clear D. This CDR3 region has 16 residues. Germline V gene data show CDR1 as MGHRA and CDR2 as YSYEKL. Trimming removed 0 bases from V and 5 bases from J, with 16 bases in between. The CDR3 protein is CASSQDESHGGTEAFF. The CDR3 DNA is TGCGCCAGCAGCCAAGATGAATCTCACGGCGGGACTGAAGCTTTCTTT.

This clonotype was recorded at least ten times. The chain employs TRBV6-5 and TRBJ2-7; 7 nucleotides line up with TRBD2. CDR3 length: 15 residues. With V trimmed by 2 bases and J by 4 bases, 8 bases remained unmatched. Germline V gene sequence: CDR1 MNHEY, CDR2 SVGAGI. In DNA form, the CDR3 reads TGTGCCAGCAGTTACGTGTCTAGCGGAGGATACGAGCAGTACTTC. Protein: CASSYVSSGGYEQYF.

This clonotype was seen more than once but under ten times. This chain uses TRBV7-2 with TRBJ2-2, with D unresolved. The CDR3 spans 15 residues. Germline CDR1 reads SGHTA; CDR2 reads FQGNSA. The V end lost 3 bases, the J end lost 1 base, and 9 bases lay between the germline ends. CDR3 region: CASSFAVMNTGELFF. In DNA form, the CDR3 reads TGTGCCAGCAGCTTTGCAGTGATGAACACCGGGGAGCTGTTTTTT. Using reference TRBV7-2 and TRBJ2-2 for the parts outside the CDR3, the full variable domain is GAGVSQSPSNKVTEKGKDVELRCDPISGHTALYWYRQSLGQGLEFLIYFQGNSAPDKSGLPSDRFSAERTGGSVSTLTIQRTQQEDSAVYLCASSFAVMNTGELFFGEGSRLTVL.

The chain is built from TRBV10-3 and TRBJ2-7, with 7 bases identical to TRBD2. Germline values: CDR1 ENHRY, CDR2 SYGVKD. The length of the CDR3 is 14 residues. V dropped 3 bases and J dropped 2; count of bases not matched to a gene: 4. The CDR3, as DNA: TGTGCCATCAGTGATGGGGGAGGGCCCTACGAGCAGTACGTC. Amino acids: CAISDGGGPYEQYV.

The chain links TRBV27 to TRBJ2-7; D is unresolved. This CDR3 is built from 15 residues. From germline, CDR1 is MNHEY and CDR2 SMNVEV (reference sequence). The V end lost 5 bases, the J end lost 2 bases, and 16 bases lay between the germline ends. The chain's CDR3 is CASSPWASRPYEQYF. The CDR3 DNA follows: TGTGCCAGCAGTCCCTGGGCCAGCCGCCCCTACGAGCAGTACTTC.

This sequence joins TRBV7-3 and TRBJ2-1; TRBD2 is a possible D gene (5 bases). V lost 5 bases and J lost 7, with 12 bases in between. CDR1 is SGHTA and CDR2 is FQGTGA in the germline V gene. This CDR3 is 13 amino acids long. The CDR3 coding sequence is TGTGCCAGCAGCCCCTCTAGGGAGAATGAGCAGTTCTTC. It encodes CASSPSRENEQFF.

The chain is built from TRBV6-5 and TRBJ1-1, with D unclear. V lost 1 base and J lost 3, with 9 bases in between. The length of the CDR3 is 14 residues. The germline gives CDR1 MNHEY, CDR2 SVGAGI. DNA for the CDR3: TGTGCCAGCAGTTACTTAGGTGGTGACACTGAAGCTTTCTTT. This translates into CASSYLGGDTEAFF.

The V gene is TRBV7-2, the J gene TRBJ2-3; 7 bases fit TRBD1. Germline CDR1 is SGHTA and CDR2 is FQGNSA. Unmatched junction bases numbered 8, after V lost 5 bases and J lost 0 bases. The CDR3 has 16 residues. CDR3 DNA sequence: TGTGCCAGCAGCGGACCCGGGACAGCGAGCACAGATACGCAGTATTTT. Residues: CASSGPGTASTDTQYF.

This clonotype was picked up a small number of times. This chain uses TRBV2 with TRBJ2-3; D is ambiguous. Trimming took 5 bases from V and 4 from J, leaving 10 bases between them. The CDR3 has 13 amino acids. Germline V gene lookup returns CDR1 SNHLY and CDR2 FYNNEI. The CDR3 nucleotides read TGTGCCAGCAGTCCCAACTCGGCAGATACGCAGTATTTT. Translation gives CASSPNSADTQYF.

This sequence joins TRBV7-6 and TRBJ2-3; 8 bases fit TRBD2. The CDR3 contains 15 residues. The trim removed 1 base at V and 11 bases at J, leaving 11 bases unmatched. Germline-derived CDR1 and CDR2 are SGHVS and FNYEAQ. For the CDR3, the DNA is TGTGCCAGCAGCTTAGAAGCGGGAGATAACAATGAGCAGTATTTT. Translating gives CASSLEAGDNNEQYF.

The rearrangement uses TRBV7-9 and TRBJ1-2; D remains unclear. This CDR3 has 14 residues. Germline V gives CDR1 SEHNR, CDR2 FQNEAQ (reference sequence). V dropped 2 bases and J dropped 3 bases, with 10 bases sitting between them. CDR3 sequence reads: CASSLTAADYGYTF. CDR3 in DNA: TGTGCCAGCAGCTTAACGGCGGCCGACTATGGCTACACCTTC.

V is TRBV20-1 and J is TRBJ1-6, with 9 nucleotides matching TRBD1. The V gene end was trimmed by 6 bases and the J gene end by 7 bases; junction bases not matched to a gene: 16. Germline loops: CDR1 DFQATT, CDR2 SNEGSKA (reference sequence). The CDR3 extends over 17 amino acids. The CDR3 protein is CSASSSPGQGPNSPLHF. As DNA, the CDR3 is TGCAGTGCCAGCAGTTCCCCCGGACAGGGGCCGAATTCACCCCTCCACTTT.

The chain is built from TRBV7-2 and TRBJ2-7; tentatively, D is TRBD2 (6 bases). This CDR3 is built from 15 residues. V was clipped by 1 base and J by 3 bases, with 13 bases between them. CDR1 is SGHTA and CDR2 is FQGNSA in the germline V gene. The CDR3, as DNA: TGTGCCAGCAGCTTAGGCTCTAATAGCGGCTACGAGCAGTACTTC. Its protein product is CASSLGSNSGYEQYF.

The chain is built from TRBV19 and TRBJ1-2, with D perhaps TRBD1 (6 bases). Germline CDR1 LNHDA, CDR2 SQIVND (reference sequence). The CDR3 is 14 residues long. V lost 5 bases to trimming and J lost 0 bases, with 10 bases between them. The CDR3 nucleotides are TGTGCCAGTAGTTGGGGGCGTACTAACTATGGCTACACCTTC. Translated, it gives CASSWGRTNYGYTF.

Ten or more counts support this clonotype. The rearrangement links TRBV9 to TRBJ1-5, with D possibly matching TRBD1 (5 bases). V lost 2 bases and J 0 bases, leaving 9 bases between the germline ends. The CDR3 runs to 15 residues. The germline V gene has CDR1 SGDLS and CDR2 YYNGEE. This chain's CDR3 is CASSVGVGSNQPQHF. CDR3 coding DNA: TGTGCCAGCAGCGTGGGGGTAGGTAGCAATCAGCCCCAGCATTTT.

CDR3 sequence: CASSYSIAGSYGTQYF. In DNA, the CDR3 is TGTGCCAGCAGTTACTCTATAGCGGGATCTTACGGGACCCAGTACTTC. The V and J genes are TRBV6-5 and TRBJ2-5; TRBD2 matches at 8 bases. The CDR3 length is 16 residues. Germline V gene lookup returns CDR1 MNHEY and CDR2 SVGAGI. V lost 0 bases, J lost 7 bases, and 10 bases stayed unmatched.

V is TRBV7-9 and J is TRBJ2-5; D not certain. V lost 2 bases to trimming and J lost 3 bases, with 4 bases between them. Germline CDR1 is SEHNR and CDR2 is FQNEAQ (reference sequence). The CDR3 contains 12 residues. The CDR3 coding sequence is TGTGCCAGCAGCTTATCCGAAGAGACCCAGTACTTC. Its protein product is CASSLSEETQYF.

This chain connects TRBV20-1 to TRBJ1-5; D perhaps matches TRBD1 (5 bases). CDR1 and CDR2 from the germline V gene are DFQATT and SNEGSKA (reference sequence). V was pared by 1 base and J by 4 bases, with 8 bases between. This CDR3 region has 13 residues. The CDR3 DNA sequence: TGCAGTGCTAGAGCCCCAGGGAATCAGCCCCAGCATTTT. Translating gives CSARAPGNQPQHF.

This chain joins TRBV2 and TRBJ1-6, with a possible D match to TRBD1 (5 bases). CDR3 length equals 16 residues. The ends were cut back, 6 bases at V and 0 bases at J, with 12 bases in the middle. Germline V CDR1 and CDR2: SNHLY, FYNNEI. The CDR3 nucleotides read TGTGCCAGCAGAACCGGACACAGCTCCTATAATTCACCCCTCCACTTT. Its protein is CASRTGHSSYNSPLHF.

The gene calls are TRBV9 and TRBJ2-3, with 7 bases matching TRBD1. The germline CDR1 and CDR2 sequences are SGDLS and YYNGEE. This CDR3 has 16 residues. V gave up 3 bases and J gave up 2 bases; unmatched junction bases: 9. In DNA form, the CDR3 reads TGTGCCAGCAGCGCTTCGAGGGACAGATACACAGATACGCAGTATTTT. It yields the protein CASSASRDRYTDTQYF.

This clonotype was found many times. The chain joins TRBV4-1 to TRBJ2-1, with D unresolved. Per the germline V gene, CDR1 is MGHRA and CDR2 is YSYEKL. This CDR3 comprises 15 residues. V dropped 0 bases and J dropped 6 bases, with 12 bases sitting between them. As DNA, the CDR3 is TGCGCCAGCAGCCAAGATTCGGTAGCAAGCAATGAGCAGTTCTTC. Its translation: CASSQDSVASNEQFF.

This chain joins TRBV7-7 and TRBJ2-2, with no clear D. The V gene's germline CDR1 is SSHAT and CDR2 FNYEAQ (reference sequence). V was trimmed by 1 base and J by 5 bases, leaving 5 bases between them. The CDR3 length is 13 residues. This CDR3 is CASSLGRTGELFF. DNA for the CDR3: TGTGCCAGCAGCTTAGGGCGGACCGGGGAGCTGTTTTTT.

This clonotype came up many times. V usage is TRBV25-1 and J usage is TRBJ2-3; the D call may be TRBD1 or TRBD2 (5 bases each). Germline V gives CDR1 MGHDK, CDR2 SYGVNS. V lost 6 bases and J lost 2, with 24 bases in between. There are 18 residues in the CDR3. The CDR3 sequence: CASSSRWGTSRDTDTQYF. CDR3 coding DNA: TGTGCCAGCAGCTCGCGGTGGGGGACGTCAAGAGACACAGATACGCAGTATTTT.

The chain carries TRBV9 and TRBJ1-2; TRBD1 matches 9 bases. There are 14 residues in the CDR3. Germline V gene lookup returns CDR1 SGDLS and CDR2 YYNGEE. V dropped 0 bases and J dropped 8; count of bases not matched to a gene: 5. CDR3 sequence reads: CASSVDRGREGYTF. CDR3 nucleotide sequence: TGTGCCAGCAGCGTAGACAGGGGGCGAGAGGGCTACACCTTC.

V is TRBV12-3 or TRBV12-4 and J is TRBJ1-2; no clear D. V dropped 1 base and J dropped 8 bases, with 8 bases sitting between them. The CDR3 is made up of 12 amino acids. Here the CDR3 DNA reads TGTGCCAGCAGTTTAGGAGTGTCAGGCTACACCTTC. Its translation: CASSLGVSGYTF.

This clonotype was seen ten or more times. Written as DNA, the CDR3 is TGTGCCAGCAGCTTAGGACGCTTGGGACGAGGTTTTTGGGATGAAAAACTGTTTTTT. It translates to CASSLGRLGRGFWDEKLFF. This chain connects TRBV7-8 to TRBJ1-4; D possibly corresponds to TRBD1 (5 bases). Germline CDR1 and CDR2: SGHVS and FQNEAQ. V was trimmed by 1 base and J by 6 bases, leaving 24 bases between them. The CDR3 has 19 residues.